Presented here are 9 T cell receptor beta chains from one specimen sequenced in a study of CD8+ T cells in alopecia areata. Extracted RNA was reverse transcribed into cDNA, the sequencing template. Measured with immunoSEQ multiplex PCR; TCRdb has only the in-frame clones, and not every one. This table holds roughly 180,000 clones, about 60% found once. Treatment of the sample: oral pan-JAK inhibitor, 5-10 mg twice daily. Sequences were derived from CD4+ T cells sorted from blood, sampled at week 4, from a patient treated with tofacitinib. Receptors were obtained from a human donor with alopecia areata.

The gene calls are TRBV2 and TRBJ2-7; a weak D match, TRBD1 (5 bases). Trimming removed 6 bases from V and 5 bases from J, with 11 bases in between. The length of the CDR3 is 12 residues. Looked up from germline, CDR1 is SNHLY and CDR2 is FYNNEI. CDR3 nucleotides: TGTGCCAGCAGAGTGGACACCCACGAGCAGTACTTC. It translates to CASRVDTHEQYF.

The V and J genes are TRBV4-1 and TRBJ2-2; D is perhaps TRBD1 or TRBD2 (5 bases each). This CDR3 spans 16 amino acids. The germline gives CDR1 MGHRA, CDR2 YSYEKL. Deletions cut 0 bases from V and 1 base from J, with 9 bases between. The CDR3 nucleotides read TGCGCCAGCAGCCAAGATTTGGGGGTGAACACCGGGGAGCTGTTTTTT. It is translated as CASSQDLGVNTGELFF.

The chain employs TRBV11-3 and TRBJ2-1, with a weak D call TRBD2 (5 bases). V was clipped by 4 bases and J by 6 bases, with 19 bases between them. CDR1 and CDR2 from the germline V gene are SGHNT and YENEEA. The CDR3 is 16 residues long. The CDR3 bases are TGTGCCAGCAGCTCACTACTCGCACCCGGACTCAATGAGCAGTTCTTC. Its protein is CASSSLLAPGLNEQFF.

V usage is TRBV27 and J usage is TRBJ1-3; TRBD1 is a possible D gene (5 bases). This CDR3 region has 12 residues. Germline V gives CDR1 MNHEY, CDR2 SMNVEV (reference sequence). With 6 bases removed from V and 9 bases from J, the gap between germline ends came to 12 bases. The CDR3 spells CASRSRVGTIYF. The DNA for the CDR3 is TGTGCCAGCAGGTCCAGGGTCGGCACCATATATTTT.

The gene calls are TRBV30 and TRBJ1-2; D is perhaps TRBD1 (6 bases). The CDR3 has 12 amino acids. CDR1 is GTSNPN, CDR2 SVGIG, per germline (reference sequence). V dropped 2 bases and J dropped 2 bases, with 6 bases sitting between them. The CDR3 bases are TGTGCCTGGAGTACAGGGAACTATGGCTACACCTTC. This translates into CAWSTGNYGYTF.

This sequence joins TRBV5-6 and TRBJ1-2; possibly TRBD1 for D (5 bases). V lost 3 bases to trimming and J lost 6 bases, with 12 bases between them. Germline V gene sequence: CDR1 SGHDT, CDR2 YYEEEE. CDR3 length equals 13 residues. CDR3 sequence reads: CASSWGSEDGYTF. The DNA for the CDR3 is TGTGCCAGCAGCTGGGGGTCGGAGGATGGCTACACCTTC.

The chain uses TRBV5-1 and TRBJ1-6, with 7 nucleotides matching TRBD1. Germline lookup yields CDR1 SGHRS and CDR2 YFSETQ. The CDR3 has 13 residues. V lost 4 bases to trimming and J lost 7 bases; unmatched junction nucleotides: 2. CDR3 amino acids: CASSETGNSPLHF. CDR3 coding DNA: TGCGCCAGCAGCGAGACAGGGAATTCACCCCTCCACTTT.

CDR3 protein: CASSLVVGAQETQYF. The CDR3 nucleotides read TGTGCCAGCAGCTTAGTCGTGGGGGCGCAAGAGACCCAGTACTTC. This chain uses TRBV7-9 with TRBJ2-5; weak D call: TRBD1 (6 bases). The CDR3 is 15 amino acids. Germline values: CDR1 SEHNR, CDR2 FQNEAQ (reference sequence). The germline V and J ends were trimmed by 1 base and 2 bases, with 11 bases remaining between them.

V is TRBV29-1 and J is TRBJ2-2, with D perhaps matching TRBD1 (6 bases). V lost 4 bases and J lost 4, with 16 bases in between. The CDR3 extends over 15 amino acids. Germline V CDR1 and CDR2: SQVTM, ANQGSEA. This CDR3 is CSVGVGRGATGELFF. The CDR3 DNA follows: TGCAGCGTTGGGGTGGGCAGGGGAGCCACCGGGGAGCTGTTTTTT.